These 10 T cell receptor beta chains were sequenced from one sample in a study of blood T cell repertoires in COVID-19. Data came from immunoSEQ multiplex PCR; TCRdb stores just in-frame clones and leaves some out. The sample includes around 95,000 clones, about 80% seen only once; the top ten take approximately 29%. Sample: peripheral blood. These receptors were collected from a man between 70 and 80 years old with active or convalescent COVID-19.

The CDR3 DNA is TGTGCCAGCAGTCCCAGCACCGGGGAGCTGTTTTTT. It specifies CASSPSTGELFF. This chain joins TRBV6-6 and TRBJ2-2, with D unclear. The germline CDR1 and CDR2 sequences are MNHNY and SVGAGI (reference sequence). Trimming stripped 5 bases from V and 4 bases from J, with 5 bases between. This CDR3 region has 12 residues.

CDR3 amino acids: CASSSEGEAGELFF. The CDR3 region has the DNA TGTGCCAGCAGCTCGGAGGGTGAGGCCGGGGAGCTGTTTTTT. The chain links TRBV9 to TRBJ2-2, with D possibly TRBD2 on 6 matching bases. The CDR3 consists of 14 residues. Germline V gene lookup returns CDR1 SGDLS and CDR2 YYNGEE. The germline V and J ends were trimmed by 4 bases and 6 bases, with 13 bases remaining between them. Complete variable domain (other parts from reference TRBV9 and TRBJ2-2): DSGVTQTPKHLITATGQRVTLRCSPRSGDLSVYWYQQSLDQGLQFLIQYYNGEERAKGNILERFSAQQFPDLHSELNLSSLELGDSALYFCASSSEGEAGELFFGEGSRLTVL.

J is TRBJ1-2 and V is TRBV6-5, with D possibly being TRBD1 (5 bases). V was trimmed by 6 bases and J by 4 bases, leaving 15 bases between them. Germline V gives CDR1 MNHEY, CDR2 SVGAGI. The length of the CDR3 is 14 residues. CDR3 protein: CASRRGPTSYGYTF. The CDR3 nucleotides are TGTGCCAGCAGGCGGGGCCCGACCAGCTATGGCTACACCTTC.

DNA for the CDR3: TGTGCCAGCAGTCCCCTGGTGAGAGCGGGAGGCCTGGAGTTCTTC. The encoded protein is CASSPLVRAGGLEFF. This chain links TRBV6-5 with TRBJ2-1; TRBD2 matches at 9 bases. J gave up 14 bases and V 5 bases, and 16 bases lay outside the gene matches. The germline CDR1 and CDR2 sequences are MNHEY and SVGAGI. This CDR3 is 15 amino acids long.

The CDR3 DNA sequence: TGTGCCAGCAGCACAACAGGGGGCCCCTCCTACGAGCAGTACTTC. Translation gives CASSTTGGPSYEQYF. The chain joins TRBV5-4 to TRBJ2-7; 9 bases agree with TRBD1. This CDR3 is 15 amino acids long. Losses at the gene ends were 4 bases for V and 0 bases for J; bases not matched to a gene: 5. Germline V lookup: CDR1 SGHNT, CDR2 YYREEE (reference sequence).

The genes are TRBV21-1 and TRBJ1-5; TRBD1 was called by the table and not checked on the DNA. TRBV21-1 is described as a pseudogene. CDR3 length equals 16 residues. Here the CDR3 reads CASSNSRDRKDQPQHF. CDR3 bases: TGTGCCAGCAGCAATAGTCGGGACAGGAAGGATCAGCCCCAGCATTTT.

This chain links TRBV21-1 with TRBJ2-2; the D call TRBD2 from the table was never checked on the DNA. TRBV21-1 is recorded as a pseudogene. CDR3 length: 22 residues. The CDR3 reads CASSKLAGGPGATSVNTGELFF. CDR3 nucleotide sequence: TGTGCCAGCAGCAAACTAGCGGGAGGGCCTGGGGCTACCTCCGTGAACACCGGGGAGCTGTTTTTT.

This clone was seen repeatedly, ten times or more. The chain has TRBV29-1 and TRBJ1-2; D remains unclear. Trimming pared 0 bases from V and 5 bases from J, leaving 4 bases between. The CDR3 length is 11 residues. In germline, CDR1 is SQVTM, CDR2 ANQGSEA. CDR3 in amino acids: CSVEDGYGYTF. CDR3 bases: TGCAGCGTTGAAGACGGGTATGGCTACACCTTC.

The chain couples TRBV4-3 to TRBJ2-3, with 11 nucleotides matching TRBD2. J was trimmed by 3 bases and V by 3 bases; bases with no gene match: 14. CDR3 length: 19 residues. Per germline, CDR1 LGHNA and CDR2 YSLEER. The CDR3 nucleotides are TGCGCCAGCAGCCAGGCCTCTAGCGGGAGGTCAACAGGAACAGATACGCAGTATTTT. Its translation: CASSQASSGRSTGTDTQYF.

The chain has TRBV19 and TRBJ2-6; D is uncertain. The CDR3 runs to 14 residues. The germline V and J ends were trimmed by 7 bases and 0 bases, with 7 bases remaining between them. The germline gives CDR1 LNHDA, CDR2 SQIVND (reference sequence). The CDR3 DNA is TGTGCCAGTACCAGTACCTCTGGGGCCAACGTCCTGACTTTC. Amino acid sequence: CASTSTSGANVLTF.